This note documents a single T cell receptor (beta chain) sequence. This CDR3 is built from 16 residues. Trimming removed 3 bases from V and 4 bases from J; junction bases left unmatched: 12. Germline V lookup: CDR1 LGHDT, CDR2 YNNKEL (reference sequence). Original analysis: Estimates of nucleated cell counts were drawn from the amplification of reference gene primers. Only in-frame clones appear in the TCRdb table, and some are missing; sequencing was by immunoSEQ multiplex PCR. D and trimming were read from the DNA, whereas the V and J calls and clone size are those reported in that table. The sample has a few hundred thousand clones; roughly 90% are singletons. This sample is drawn from a study of blood T cell repertoires in COVID-19.

V usage is TRBV3-1 (or the pseudogene TRBV3-2) and J usage is TRBJ2-7, with TRBD1 identical over 7 bases. Material for sequencing was peripheral blood. The TCR was taken from a man in his 60s who had recovered from COVID-19. The CDR3 protein is CASSQWDSPGRYEQYF. The CDR3 DNA reads TGTGCCAGCAGCCAGTGGGACAGCCCGGGTAGATACGAGCAGTACTTC.